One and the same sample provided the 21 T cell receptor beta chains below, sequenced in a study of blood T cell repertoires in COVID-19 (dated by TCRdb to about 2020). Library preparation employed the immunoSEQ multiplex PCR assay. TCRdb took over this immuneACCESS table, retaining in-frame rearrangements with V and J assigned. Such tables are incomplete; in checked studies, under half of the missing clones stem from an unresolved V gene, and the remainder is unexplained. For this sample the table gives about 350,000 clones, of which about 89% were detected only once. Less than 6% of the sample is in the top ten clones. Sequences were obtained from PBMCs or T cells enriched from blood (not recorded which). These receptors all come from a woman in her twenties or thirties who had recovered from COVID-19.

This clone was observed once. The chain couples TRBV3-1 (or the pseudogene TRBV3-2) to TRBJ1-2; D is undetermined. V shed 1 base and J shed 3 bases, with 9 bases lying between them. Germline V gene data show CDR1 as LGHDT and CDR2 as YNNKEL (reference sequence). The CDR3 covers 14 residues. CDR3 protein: CASSQGAGDYGYTF. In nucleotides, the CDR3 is TGTGCCAGCAGCCAAGGTGCGGGAGACTATGGCTACACCTTC.

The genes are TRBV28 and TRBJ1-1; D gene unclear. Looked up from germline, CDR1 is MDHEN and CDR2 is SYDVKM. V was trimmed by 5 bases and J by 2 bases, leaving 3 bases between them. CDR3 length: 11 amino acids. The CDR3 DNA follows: TGTGCCAGCAGTACAAACACTGAAGCTTTCTTT. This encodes CASSTNTEAFF.

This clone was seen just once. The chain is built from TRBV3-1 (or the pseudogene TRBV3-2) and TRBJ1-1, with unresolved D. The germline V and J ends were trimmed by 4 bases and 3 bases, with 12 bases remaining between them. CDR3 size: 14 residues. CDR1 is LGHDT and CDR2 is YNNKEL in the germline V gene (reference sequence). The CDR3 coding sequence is TGTGCCAGCAGCCCCCGCAGGTACGACACTGAAGCTTTCTTT. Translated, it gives CASSPRRYDTEAFF.

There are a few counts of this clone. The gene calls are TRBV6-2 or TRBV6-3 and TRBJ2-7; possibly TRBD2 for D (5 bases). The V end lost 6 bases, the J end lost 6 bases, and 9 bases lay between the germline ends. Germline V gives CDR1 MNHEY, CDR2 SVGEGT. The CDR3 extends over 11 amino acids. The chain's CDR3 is CASSPRGEQYF. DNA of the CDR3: TGTGCCAGCAGCCCCCGGGGCGAGCAGTACTTC.

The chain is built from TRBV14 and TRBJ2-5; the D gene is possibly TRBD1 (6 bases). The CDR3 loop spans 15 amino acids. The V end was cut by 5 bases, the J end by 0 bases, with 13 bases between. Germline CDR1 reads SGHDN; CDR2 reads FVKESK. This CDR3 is CASSRTDWYQETQYF. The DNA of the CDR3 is TGTGCCAGCAGCAGGACAGATTGGTACCAAGAGACCCAGTACTTC.

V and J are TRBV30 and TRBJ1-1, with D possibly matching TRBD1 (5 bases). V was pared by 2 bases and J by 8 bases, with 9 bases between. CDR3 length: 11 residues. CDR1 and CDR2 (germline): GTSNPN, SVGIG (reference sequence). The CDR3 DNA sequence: TGTGCCTGGAGTTCAAACAGGGAAGCTTTCTTT. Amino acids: CAWSSNREAFF.

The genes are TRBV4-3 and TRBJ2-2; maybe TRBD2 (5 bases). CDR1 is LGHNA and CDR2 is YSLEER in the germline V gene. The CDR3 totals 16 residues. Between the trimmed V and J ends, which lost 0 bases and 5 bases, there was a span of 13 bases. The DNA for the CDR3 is TGCGCCAGCAGCCAAGATCTGCGGGTAGGGACCGGGGAGCTGTTTTTT. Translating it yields CASSQDLRVGTGELFF.

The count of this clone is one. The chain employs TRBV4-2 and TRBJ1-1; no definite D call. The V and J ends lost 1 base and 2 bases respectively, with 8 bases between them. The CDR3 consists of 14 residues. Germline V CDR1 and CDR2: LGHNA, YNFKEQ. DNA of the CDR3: TGTGCCAGCAGCCAAGCGGGTCCTAACACTGAAGCTTTCTTT. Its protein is CASSQAGPNTEAFF.

CDR3 sequence: CASRSTGEKLFF. CDR3 DNA: TGTGCCAGCAGATCCACAGGGGAAAAACTGTTTTTT. This rearrangement joins TRBV6-6 to TRBJ1-4; a possible D gene is TRBD1 (6 bases). V lost 6 bases and J 8 bases, leaving 10 bases between the germline ends. This CDR3 has 12 residues. CDR1 is MNHNY, CDR2 SVGAGI, per germline (reference sequence).

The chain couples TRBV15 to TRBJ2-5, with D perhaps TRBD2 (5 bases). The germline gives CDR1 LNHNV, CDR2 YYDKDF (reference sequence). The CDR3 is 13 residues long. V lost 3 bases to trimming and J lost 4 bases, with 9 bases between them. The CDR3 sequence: CATSSWTRETQYF. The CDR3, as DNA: TGTGCCACCAGCAGCTGGACTCGAGAGACCCAGTACTTC.

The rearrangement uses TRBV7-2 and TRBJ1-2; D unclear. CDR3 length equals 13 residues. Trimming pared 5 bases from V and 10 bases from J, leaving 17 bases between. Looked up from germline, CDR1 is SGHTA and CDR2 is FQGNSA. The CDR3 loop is CASSPRRQAHYTF. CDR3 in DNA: TGTGCCAGCAGCCCAAGACGCCAGGCTCACTACACCTTC.

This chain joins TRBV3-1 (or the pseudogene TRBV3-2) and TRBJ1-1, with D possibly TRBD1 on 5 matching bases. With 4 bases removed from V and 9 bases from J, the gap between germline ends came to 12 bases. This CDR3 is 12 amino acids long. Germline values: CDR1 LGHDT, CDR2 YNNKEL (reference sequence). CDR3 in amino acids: CASSLRRGKAFF. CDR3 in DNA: TGTGCCAGCAGCCTTAGAAGGGGAAAAGCTTTCTTT.

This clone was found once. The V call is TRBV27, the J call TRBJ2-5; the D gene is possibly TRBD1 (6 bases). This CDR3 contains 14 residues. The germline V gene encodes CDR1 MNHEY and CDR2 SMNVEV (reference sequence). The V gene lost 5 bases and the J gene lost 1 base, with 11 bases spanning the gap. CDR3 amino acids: CASSPGRGQETQYF. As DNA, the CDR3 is TGTGCCAGCAGTCCTGGCAGGGGCCAAGAGACCCAGTACTTC.

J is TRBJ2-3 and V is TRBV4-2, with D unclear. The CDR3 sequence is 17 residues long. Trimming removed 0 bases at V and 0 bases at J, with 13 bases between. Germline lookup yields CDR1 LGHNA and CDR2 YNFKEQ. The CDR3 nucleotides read TGTGCCAGCAGCCAAGATGCGGTCGGCCCTAGCACAGATACGCAGTATTTT. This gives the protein CASSQDAVGPSTDTQYF.

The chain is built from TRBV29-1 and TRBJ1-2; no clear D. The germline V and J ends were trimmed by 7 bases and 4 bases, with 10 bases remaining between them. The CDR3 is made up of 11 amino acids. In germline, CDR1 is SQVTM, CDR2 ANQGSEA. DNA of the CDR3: TGCAGCGGGTTAGATTCCTATGGCTACACCTTC. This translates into CSGLDSYGYTF.

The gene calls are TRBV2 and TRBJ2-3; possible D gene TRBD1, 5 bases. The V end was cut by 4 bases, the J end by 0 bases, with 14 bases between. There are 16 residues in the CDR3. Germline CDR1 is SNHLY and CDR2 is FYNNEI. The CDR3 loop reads CASSGQTSASTDTQYF. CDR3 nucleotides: TGTGCCAGCAGTGGACAGACATCCGCTAGCACAGATACGCAGTATTTT.

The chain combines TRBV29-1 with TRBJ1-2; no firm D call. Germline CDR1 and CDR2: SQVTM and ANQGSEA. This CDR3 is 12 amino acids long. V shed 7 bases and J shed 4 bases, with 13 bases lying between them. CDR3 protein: CSAGGGFYGYTF. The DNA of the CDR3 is TGCAGCGCCGGAGGAGGGTTCTATGGCTACACCTTC.

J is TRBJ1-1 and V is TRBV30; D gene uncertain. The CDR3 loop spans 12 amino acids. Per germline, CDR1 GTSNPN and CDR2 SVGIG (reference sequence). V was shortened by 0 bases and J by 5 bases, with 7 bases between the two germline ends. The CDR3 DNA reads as TGTGCCTGGAGTGTACTAAATACTGAAGCTTTCTTT. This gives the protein CAWSVLNTEAFF. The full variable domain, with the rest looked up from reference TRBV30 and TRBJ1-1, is SQTIHQWPATLVQPVGSPLSLECTVEGTSNPNLYWYRQAAGRGLQLLFYSVGIGQISSEVPQNLSASRPQDRQFILSSKKLLLSDSGFYLCAWSVLNTEAFFGQGTRLTVV.

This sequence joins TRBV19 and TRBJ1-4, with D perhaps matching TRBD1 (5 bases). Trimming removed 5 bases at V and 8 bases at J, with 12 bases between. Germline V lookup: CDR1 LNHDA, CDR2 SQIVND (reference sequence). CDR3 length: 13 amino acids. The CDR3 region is CASSRRDGEKLFF. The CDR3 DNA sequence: TGTGCCAGTAGTCGGAGGGACGGGGAAAAACTGTTTTTT. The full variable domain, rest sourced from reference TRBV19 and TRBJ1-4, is DGGITQSPKYLFRKEGQNVTLSCEQNLNHDAMYWYRQDPGQGLRLIYYSQIVNDFQKGDIAEGYSVSREKKESFPLTVTSAQKNPTAFYLCASSRRDGEKLFFGSGTQLSVL.

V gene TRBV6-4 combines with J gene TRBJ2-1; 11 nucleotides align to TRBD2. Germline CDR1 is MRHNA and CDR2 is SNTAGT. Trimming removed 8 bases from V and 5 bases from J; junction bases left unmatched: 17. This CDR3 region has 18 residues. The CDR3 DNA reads TGTGCCAGCTCCCGACTAGCGGGACTCCGGCCGCCAAACAATGAGCAGTTCTTC. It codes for CASSRLAGLRPPNNEQFF.

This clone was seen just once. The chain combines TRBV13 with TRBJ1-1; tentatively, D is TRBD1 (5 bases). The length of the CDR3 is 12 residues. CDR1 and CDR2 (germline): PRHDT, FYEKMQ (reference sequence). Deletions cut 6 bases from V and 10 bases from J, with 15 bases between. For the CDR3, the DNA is TGTGCCAGCAGAGAACAGGAGCGAACAGCTTTCTTT. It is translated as CASREQERTAFF. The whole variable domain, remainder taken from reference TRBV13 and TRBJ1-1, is AAGVIQSPRHLIKEKRETATLKCYPIPRHDTVYWYQQGPGQDPQFLISFYEKMQSDKGSIPDRFSAQQFSDYHSELNMSSLELGDSALYFCASREQERTAFFGQGTRLTVV.